The T cell receptor beta chain described here comes from a study of blood T cell repertoires in COVID-19. Study-wide background: Samples came from the United States, Italy and Spain, spanning acute and convalescent COVID-19. Sources were T cells, B-cell-depleted T cells, or PBMCs; the material itself was cDNA or gDNA.

Enrolment of Seattle patients took place during active infection, and they were followed longitudinally. Per the authors' pipeline: Nucleated cell number was recorded as an estimate derived from reference gene primer amplification. Sequenced by immunoSEQ multiplex PCR; TCRdb stores in-frame clones only, minus some. V and J calls and clone size follow that table, whereas D and trimming were derived from the DNA. The sample contains around 210,000 clones, roughly 85% of which appear only once. Germline-derived CDR1 and CDR2 are KGHDR and SFDVKD. The CDR3 contains 14 residues. V was trimmed by 2 bases and J by 3 bases, leaving 7 bases between them.

This receptor was identified in a man between 50 and 59 years old with COVID-19, enrolled during active disease. The sequenced sample was peripheral blood. V and J are TRBV24-1 and TRBJ1-5, with no clear D. CDR3 sequence: CATSDSQYNQPQHF. The CDR3 DNA follows: TGTGCCACCAGTGATTCCCAGTACAATCAGCCCCAGCATTTT.